These 23 T cell receptor beta chains were all obtained from the same sample, sequenced in a study of human T cells and chemical hapten exposure. This sample's time point: patch test 3, about 24 weeks after DPC sensitization. Treatment meaning: therapeutic diphenylcyclopropenone sensitization with weekly scalp DPC. TCRdb ran MiXCR on the RACE reads and lists one entry per CDR3 protein. The sample records over 80,000 distinct CDR3 sequences, roughly a tenth being singletons. The starting material was whole blood, obtained in connection with sensitization to the hapten diphenylcyclopropenone (DPC). All receptors come from a woman in her thirties with alopecia areata. Some clones in this sample may be carry-over from other donors' samples.

In regard to this clonotype: It may be a read error: a sequence one base away is much more abundant. The chain employs TRBV18 and TRBJ1-1; D not certain. The V end lost 3 bases, the J end lost 13 bases, and 18 bases lay between the germline ends. The CDR3 runs to 13 residues. Germline V CDR1 and CDR2: KGHSH, LQKENI. The DNA of the CDR3 is TGTGCCAGCTCACCTGACATATTTGAAATGGTTTTCTTT. Protein sequence: CASSPDIFEMVFF.

The table lists this clonotype with many counts. The gene calls are TRBV6-1 and TRBJ1-1, with D possibly being TRBD1 (6 bases). Germline V gene data show CDR1 as MNHNS and CDR2 as SASEGT. The CDR3 loop spans 13 amino acids. V dropped 6 bases and J dropped 0 bases, with 8 bases sitting between them. The CDR3: CASRNRVNTEAFF. In nucleotides, the CDR3 is TGTGCCAGCAGAAACAGGGTGAACACTGAAGCTTTCTTT.

This clonotype was seen ten or more times. This chain links TRBV7-9 with TRBJ1-1; D is uncertain. Trimming took 0 bases from V and 8 from J, leaving 7 bases between them. From germline, CDR1 is SEHNR and CDR2 FQNEAQ (reference sequence). This CDR3 has 12 residues. The CDR3 coding sequence is TGTGCCAGCAGCTTAGCAGGGAAAGAAGCTTTCTTT. Amino acid sequence: CASSLAGKEAFF.

This clonotype was counted once. The chain couples TRBV29-1 to TRBJ2-3, with D possibly being TRBD1 (6 bases). The ends were cut back, 5 bases at V and 0 bases at J, with 9 bases in the middle. The CDR3 sequence is 13 residues long. Germline V gene lookup returns CDR1 SQVTM and CDR2 ANQGSEA. CDR3 bases: TGCAGCGTTAGACAGGCTAGCACAGATACGCAGTATTTT. Its translation: CSVRQASTDTQYF.

J is TRBJ1-4 and V is TRBV4-2; 7 positions match TRBD1. The germline V gene has CDR1 LGHNA and CDR2 YNFKEQ. The CDR3 has 16 amino acids. The V segment lost 2 bases and the J segment 7 bases; nucleotides outside the gene matches: 10. Here the CDR3 DNA reads TGTGCCAGCAGCCAACCTGACAGGGCGGAGGGTGAAAAACTGTTTTTT. This sequence encodes CASSQPDRAEGEKLFF.

In regard to this clonotype: The junction and the germline gene differ at one end; a read error may be behind it. CDR3 sequence (DNA): TGTCCCAGCTCACCTGCTGGCCTGAACACTGAAGCTTTCTTT. It codes for CPSSPAGLNTEAFF. The genes are TRBV18 and TRBJ1-1, with D unclear. From germline, CDR1 is KGHSH and CDR2 LQKENI. The CDR3 contains 14 residues. Full variable domain (remainder filled in from reference TRBV18 and TRBJ1-1): NAGVMQNPRHLVRRRGQEARLRCSPMKGHSHVYWYRQLPEEGLKFMVYLQKENIIDESGMPKERFSAEFPKEGPSILRIQQVVRGDSAAYFCPSSPAGLNTEAFFGQGTRLTVV.

The chain joins TRBV12-3 or TRBV12-4 to TRBJ2-1, with TRBD1 matching over 8 bases. The ends lost 4 bases at V and 0 bases at J; junction bases unmatched: 5. The CDR3 length is 16 residues. CDR3 sequence (DNA): TGTGCCAGCAGTTCTCCAGACAGGGGCTCCTACAATGAGCAGTTCTTC. Residues: CASSSPDRGSYNEQFF.

V usage is TRBV4-1 and J usage is TRBJ1-2; 8 nucleotides align to TRBD1. This CDR3 contains 15 residues. Germline lookup yields CDR1 MGHRA and CDR2 YSYEKL. J gave up 2 bases and V 3 bases, and 5 bases lay outside the gene matches. The CDR3: CASSQMTGANYGYTF. DNA for the CDR3: TGCGCCAGCAGCCAGATGACAGGGGCAAACTATGGCTACACCTTC.

This chain uses TRBV20-1 with TRBJ1-1; D might be TRBD1 (6 bases). CDR3 size: 14 residues. CDR1 is DFQATT and CDR2 is SNEGSKA in the germline V gene (reference sequence). V lost 1 base, J lost 0 bases, and 9 bases lay in between. DNA of the CDR3: TGCAGTGCTAGAGGGGACACACTGAACACTGAAGCTTTCTTT. This codes for CSARGDTLNTEAFF.

The sample holds a few counts of this clonotype. This chain uses TRBV13 with TRBJ2-7; no clear D gene. Germline CDR1 is PRHDT and CDR2 is FYEKMQ (reference sequence). V dropped 4 bases and J dropped 6 bases, with 10 bases sitting between them. There are 12 residues in the CDR3. The CDR3 sequence is CASSSPQREQYF. In DNA, the CDR3 is TGTGCCAGCAGCTCCCCTCAACGCGAGCAGTACTTC.

The chain employs TRBV7-2 and TRBJ2-1; a weak D match, TRBD2 (6 bases). Per germline, CDR1 SGHTA and CDR2 FQGNSA. Trimming removed 3 bases at V and 11 bases at J, with 11 bases between. The CDR3 spans 12 residues. The CDR3 nucleotides read TGTGCCAGCAGCTTGGGGGGTAGTCAGCAGTTCTTC. This codes for CASSLGGSQQFF.

The chain combines TRBV28 with TRBJ1-5; unclear D gene. Germline assignment: CDR1 MDHEN and CDR2 SYDVKM. V was clipped by 7 bases and J by 4 bases, with 8 bases between them. The CDR3 is 12 residues long. CDR3 protein: CASTNPNQPQHF. The CDR3 DNA reads TGTGCCAGCACTAACCCTAATCAGCCCCAGCATTTT.

This clonotype was observed a handful of times. The DNA of the CDR3 is TGCGCCAGCAGCCATCCGGGACAGGGGCTCACTGAAGCTTTCTTT. Protein: CASSHPGQGLTEAFF. The chain uses TRBV4-1 and TRBJ1-1; 10 positions agree with TRBD1. The germline V gene encodes CDR1 MGHRA and CDR2 YSYEKL. Germline trimming cut 3 bases from V and 4 bases from J; bases unmatched to any gene: 5. The CDR3 runs to 15 residues.

V gene TRBV4-1 combines with J gene TRBJ1-1; D is unresolved. Trimming shortened V by 1 base and J by 10 bases, and 13 bases separated the two germline ends. Germline loops: CDR1 MGHRA, CDR2 YSYEKL. This CDR3 spans 13 amino acids. For the CDR3, the DNA is TGCGCCAGCAGCCAAGTGGCCGGTTTTGCAGCTTTCTTT. As protein: CASSQVAGFAAFF.

The chain combines TRBV11-2 with TRBJ1-1; D is unclear. CDR3 length: 16 amino acids. Per germline, CDR1 SGHAT and CDR2 FQNNGV. Trimming shortened V by 0 bases and J by 0 bases, and 11 bases separated the two germline ends. The CDR3 region is CASSLDRAVMNTEAFF. In DNA form, the CDR3 reads TGTGCCAGCAGCTTAGATCGGGCGGTGATGAACACTGAAGCTTTCTTT.

The chain has TRBV9 and TRBJ1-1; D is unclear. Germline CDR1 is SGDLS and CDR2 is YYNGEE. Trimming took 4 bases from V and 0 from J, leaving 13 bases between them. The CDR3 extends over 15 amino acids. CDR3 amino acids: CASSPTHSLNTEAFF. The CDR3 nucleotides are TGTGCCAGCAGCCCAACGCACAGCTTGAACACTGAAGCTTTCTTT. Full variable domain (rest looked up from reference TRBV9 and TRBJ1-1): DSGVTQTPKHLITATGQRVTLRCSPRSGDLSVYWYQQSLDQGLQFLIQYYNGEERAKGNILERFSAQQFPDLHSELNLSSLELGDSALYFCASSPTHSLNTEAFFGQGTRLTVV.

This clonotype was recorded only once. This may stem from a read error, because a much larger clone lies one nucleotide away. The chain links TRBV7-2 to TRBJ1-6; D is uncertain. The CDR3 length is 16 residues. Germline V lookup: CDR1 SGHTA, CDR2 FQGNSA. The CDR3 DNA reads as TGTGCCAGCAGCTTAGAATCGGGTTACAATAATTCAGCCCTCCACTTT. Its translation is CASSLESGYNNSALHF.

This clonotype was detected ten times or more. The chain recombines TRBV2 with TRBJ2-2; D gene ambiguous. This CDR3 is built from 13 residues. CDR1 and CDR2 (germline): SNHLY, FYNNEI. Trimming removed 7 bases at V and 9 bases at J, with 15 bases between. Written as DNA, the CDR3 is TGTGCCAGCACCACCCCCGGTCTACGGGAGCTGTTTTTT. Translating gives CASTTPGLRELFF.

This clonotype was detected many times. The chain joins TRBV2 to TRBJ2-3; TRBD2 matches at 8 bases. The CDR3 has 14 residues. After removal of 4 bases from V and 3 bases from J, the junction contained 3 bases not matched to a gene. Germline lookup yields CDR1 SNHLY and CDR2 FYNNEI. The CDR3 region is CASSVAGGTDTQYF. CDR3 DNA sequence: TGTGCCAGCAGTGTGGCGGGGGGAACAGATACGCAGTATTTT. The complete variable domain, with remaining parts taken from reference TRBV2 and TRBJ2-3, reads EPEVTQTPSHQVTQMGQEVILRCVPISNHLYFYWYRQILGQKVEFLVSFYNNEISEKSEIFDDQFSVERPDGSNFTLKIRSTKLEDSAMYFCASSVAGGTDTQYFGPGTRLTVL.

This clonotype was seen at least ten times. DNA for the CDR3: TGTGCCAGCAGTTTAGAAAGGAACACCGGGGAGCTGTTTTTT. Encoded protein: CASSLERNTGELFF. The chain carries TRBV12-3 or TRBV12-4 and TRBJ2-2; D is unclear. V was shortened by 1 base and J by 1 base, with 4 bases between the two germline ends. The CDR3 is made up of 14 amino acids.

This clonotype was seen a handful of times. Germline and junction disagree at one end, which may indicate a read error. The chain recombines TRBV12-5 with TRBJ2-5; D remains ambiguous. The CDR3 contains 12 residues. Germline lookup yields CDR1 LGHNT and CDR2 FRNRAP. The CDR3: CASGLGSSSLFF. CDR3 nucleotide sequence: TGTGCTAGTGGCCTAGGGTCCTCCTCCCTTTTCTTC.

In its sample, this clonotype was seen many times. V gene TRBV28 combines with J gene TRBJ1-5, with TRBD1 identical over 10 bases. V lost 6 bases to trimming and J lost 3 bases; unmatched junction nucleotides: 11. The CDR3 length is 17 residues. Germline assignment: CDR1 MDHEN and CDR2 SYDVKM. The CDR3 DNA is TGTGCCAGCAGGTACTCCGGGACAGGGGCTTTCAATCAGCCCCAGCATTTT. This sequence encodes CASRYSGTGAFNQPQHF.

This clonotype has a handful of counts. The J gene is TRBJ2-1, the V gene TRBV29-1, with D unclear. CDR3 length: 15 amino acids. Germline CDR1 reads SQVTM; CDR2 reads ANQGSEA. Trimming removed 2 bases at V and 0 bases at J, with 11 bases between. The CDR3, as DNA: TGCAGCGTTGAATACGACTGGAGCTCCTACAATGAGCAGTTCTTC. Its protein is CSVEYDWSSYNEQFF.